Listed below are T cell receptor beta chains from one sample, sequenced in a study of T cells in Graves' hyperthyroidism and ophthalmopathy. TCRdb ran MiXCR on the multiplex PCR reads and lists one entry per CDR3 protein. The sample yields about 410,000 distinct CDR3 sequences, roughly 14% seen once. The sample taken for sequencing was blood. These receptors were taken from a man between 18 and 29 years old with Graves' ophthalmopathy. CDR3s include the opening cysteine and the closing phenylalanine or tryptophan. The D gene is left open where the match is weak.

V,D,CDR3
TRBV28,TRBD1,CASSLDRVGNTIYF
TRBV11-2,.,CASRIRLPGPETQYF
TRBV6-5,.,CASSYPKAVYGYTF
TRBV20-1,.,CSARDVAGTGAHTDTQYF
TRBV4-1,TRBD1,CASSRTGTGKETQYF
TRBV19,TRBD1,CASSIDVGGTGRRYTQYF
TRBV24-1,.,CATRFGSEQYF
TRBV18,.,CASSPAENTEAFF
TRBV5-1,TRBD1,CASSFRDRLLAGELFF
TRBV12-3/TRBV12-4,TRBD2,CASSSDESGGEQYF
TRBV27,.,CASSTPRELNQPQHF
TRBV12-3/TRBV12-4,TRBD2,CASSHGTSAFYEQYF
TRBV20-1,.,CSARTGTSTYEQYF
TRBV7-9,.,CASSLGSGEIDEQYF
TRBV6-1,TRBD1,CASSSNRGTFYEQYF
TRBV3-1,.,CASSQGREGPAFF
TRBV19,TRBD1,CASSPGIRGQVRYGYTF
TRBV3-1,.,CASSQEGGGAFF
TRBV7-6,.,CASSKTGSSYEQYF
TRBV7-3,.,CASSPSWEMVYGYTF
TRBV10-3,TRBD2,CAISGTSGGDEQYF
TRBV20-1,TRBD2,CSARTLAGENIQYF
TRBV9,TRBD2,CASSAAGTTSYEQYF
TRBV18,.,CASSTRDSNQPQHF
TRBV7-2,.,CASSLAAGVEAFF
TRBV11-2,.,CASSLRSATSQETQYF
TRBV5-1,.,CASSLSGSIDSPLHF
TRBV6-1,.,CASRRRGSNQPQHF
TRBV3-1,.,CASSQDQGGAPTEAFF
TRBV28,.,CASTPRGRTSTDTQYF
TRBV6-2/TRBV6-3,TRBD2,CASSESGGSSGRMGTQYF
TRBV29-1,TRBD2,CSVDMGLAGSEQYF
TRBV7-9,TRBD1,CASSRTGTGHYGYTF
TRBV24-1,.,CATSDFGPRGYEQYF
TRBV3-1,.,CASREKGGPTDTQYF
TRBV12-3/TRBV12-4,.,CASRGPTGLGYGYTF